Below, one TCR beta chain is given with its context. Its antigen remains unknown. TCR alpha and beta CDR3 regions were amplified from RNA using iRepertoire nested multiplex PCR. Tissue mRNA or PBMC total RNA, 100-400 ng, went into one-step reverse transcription and amplification. TCRdb fed the multiplex PCR reads into MiXCR, producing one record per CDR3 protein. This table holds fewer than 500,000 distinct CDR3 sequences, 41% found once. This record comes from a study of glioma-infiltrating T cells. Study-wide context: Glioma patients had dexamethasone for six or fewer days before surgery.

The CDR3 has 16 amino acids. The ends were cut back, 4 bases at V and 2 bases at J, with 16 bases in the middle. Germline V CDR1 and CDR2: SGHRS, YFSETQ. General study findings and limits: A blood CDR3 motif signature was depleted in highly divergent patients. Non-neoplastic patients had below-expected tissue-blood divergence, while all gliomas exceeded expectation.

This receptor was taken from a human donor with low-grade glioma or glioblastoma, undergoing nonglioma brain surgery, or in good health (not recorded which). The V gene is TRBV5-1, the J gene TRBJ1-3, with D perhaps matching TRBD1 (6 bases). The source material was glioma tissue, nonneoplastic brain tissue, or PBMCs (not recorded which). CDR3: CASSERQAFAGNTIYF. The CDR3 DNA is TGCGCCAGCAGCGAACGACAGGCCTTCGCTGGAAACACCATATATTTT.